This T cell receptor (beta chain) was obtained from a study of T cell repertoires in cytomegalovirus infection. Study details: The authors used CMV epitopes that were HLA-C-restricted (recently identified) and HLA-B-restricted (well studied). CMV infection and matching HLA type were both indicated by public TCR beta signatures.

MiXCR, applied by TCRdb to the reads, yields one record per CDR3 protein. The table lists tens of thousands of distinct CDR3 sequences, about 44% of them singletons. Findings and caveats of the study: CMV-specific HLA-C-restricted TCR beta clonotypes dominated the ex vivo response. Cumulative public TCR beta family frequency identified carriers of CMV plus the relevant HLA.

To note about this clonotype: Its antigen is unidentified.

Germline loops: CDR1 SGHTA, CDR2 FQGTGA. V was clipped by 2 bases and J by 4 bases; unmatched bases: 10. The CDR3 is 16 amino acids. The sequence derives from a human donor in good health (CMV status not recorded). Some clones in this sample may be carry-over from other donors' samples. Sequenced material: CD8+ T cells from cultured PBMCs, taken from culture after CMV antigen stimulation. The rearrangement links TRBV7-3 to TRBJ2-5; 7 bases agree with TRBD2. CDR3 loop: CASSLGLAVGGETQYF. The CDR3 region has the DNA TGTGCCAGCAGCTTAGGCCTAGCGGTTGGAGGAGAGACCCAGTACTTC.